The next 28 T cell receptor beta chains were all read from a single sample in a study of neurological immune-mediated disorders. From the 5' RACE reads, TCRdb called clonotypes with MiXCR, one entry per CDR3 protein. The sample yields 30,000 to 50,000 distinct CDR3 sequences, 6% to 7.5% seen once. The sequencing input was CD4+ T cells from blood. The origin of the receptors is a man between 45 and 60 years old in good health.

This clonotype appeared many times. The V and J genes are TRBV5-1 and TRBJ2-7, with TRBD2 matching 9 bases. CDR1 is SGHRS and CDR2 is YFSETQ in the germline V gene. V shed 0 bases, J shed 3 bases, and the junction held 4 bases outside the gene matches. The CDR3 totals 15 residues. The CDR3 DNA is TGCGCCAGCAGCTTGGCCGGGACTAGCTACTACGAGCAGTACTTC. It specifies CASSLAGTSYYEQYF.

This clonotype was seen ten or more times. The V call is TRBV7-8, the J call TRBJ2-7, with TRBD2 as a possible D gene (5 bases). The CDR3 has 15 residues. Trimming left V 0 bases short and J 3 bases short, with 12 bases between. The germline gives CDR1 SGHVS, CDR2 FQNEAQ. The CDR3 protein is CASSLARIGVYEQYF. CDR3 nucleotide sequence: TGTGCCAGCAGCTTAGCGCGGATCGGGGTCTACGAGCAGTACTTC.

This clonotype was recorded many times. The chain joins TRBV5-1 to TRBJ2-5; 11 nucleotides align to TRBD2. Per the germline V gene, CDR1 is SGHRS and CDR2 is YFSETQ. V trimming: 0 bases; J trimming: 5 bases; junction bases outside the gene matches: 6. This CDR3 region has 16 residues. CDR3 in amino acids: CASSLELAGAWETQYF. DNA for the CDR3: TGCGCCAGCAGCTTGGAACTAGCGGGAGCCTGGGAGACCCAGTACTTC.

This clonotype was observed many times. The chain employs TRBV18 and TRBJ2-5; D remains unclear. Trimming took off 2 bases at V and 3 bases at J, with 1 base between the two ends. The CDR3 spans 11 residues. Germline CDR1 reads KGHSH; CDR2 reads LQKENI. The CDR3 DNA is TGTGCCAGCTCACCAAAAGAGACCCAGTACTTC. This gives the protein CASSPKETQYF.

This clonotype was observed a handful of times. The chain links TRBV10-3 to TRBJ2-2; 9 bases agree with TRBD2. V gave up 2 bases and J gave up 2 bases; unmatched junction bases: 12. Germline loops: CDR1 ENHRY, CDR2 SYGVKD. The CDR3 runs to 19 residues. The CDR3 sequence is CAISEGWRSSGKNTGELFF. CDR3 in DNA: TGTGCCATCAGTGAGGGATGGAGGTCTAGCGGGAAAAACACCGGGGAGCTGTTTTTT.

The rearrangement links TRBV7-9 to TRBJ1-1; D unresolved. Germline CDR1 SEHNR, CDR2 FQNEAQ (reference sequence). The V and J ends lost 3 bases and 3 bases respectively, with 5 bases between them. The CDR3 is 12 amino acids. The CDR3 sequence: CASSFVDTEAFF. CDR3 DNA: TGTGCCAGCAGCTTTGTGGACACTGAAGCTTTCTTT.

The sample holds many counts of this clonotype. The V call is TRBV20-1, the J call TRBJ2-1, with unresolved D. Germline loops: CDR1 DFQATT, CDR2 SNEGSKA (reference sequence). The CDR3 extends over 13 amino acids. The V end lost 3 bases, the J end lost 10 bases, and 16 bases lay between the germline ends. CDR3 sequence (DNA): TGCAGTGCTAGCGACGGCCCACCGAGGGAGCAGTTCTTC. It encodes CSASDGPPREQFF.

This clonotype was seen many times. The V call is TRBV6-5, the J call TRBJ2-5; the D gene is possibly TRBD2 (6 bases). The germline V gene has CDR1 MNHEY and CDR2 SVGAGI. The germline V and J ends were trimmed by 6 bases and 5 bases, with 13 bases remaining between them. This CDR3 has 13 amino acids. The CDR3 coding sequence is TGTGCCAGCAGGGGGTCGGGGGATGAGACCCAGTACTTC. Residues: CASRGSGDETQYF.

This clonotype occurred many times. This chain connects TRBV6-5 to TRBJ2-6, with a tentative D call TRBD2 (5 bases). The ends were cut back, 4 bases at V and 2 bases at J, with 9 bases in the middle. The CDR3 contains 15 residues. Germline V gene lookup returns CDR1 MNHEY and CDR2 SVGAGI. This chain's CDR3 is CASSSLGAGANVLTF. For the CDR3, the DNA is TGTGCCAGCAGTTCGCTCGGGGCTGGGGCCAACGTCCTGACTTTC.

This clonotype was seen repeatedly, ten times or more. V usage is TRBV7-2 and J usage is TRBJ2-7; 7 bases are a match to TRBD1. Trimming cost V 0 bases and J 7 bases; bases outside gene matches: 6. CDR1 and CDR2 (germline): SGHTA, FQGNSA. This CDR3 is built from 14 residues. CDR3 loop: CASSLAPGGWEQYF. As DNA, the CDR3 is TGTGCCAGCAGCTTAGCGCCAGGGGGTTGGGAGCAGTACTTC. The entire variable domain, with the rest obtained from reference TRBV7-2 and TRBJ2-7, is as follows: GAGVSQSPSNKVTEKGKDVELRCDPISGHTALYWYRQSLGQGLEFLIYFQGNSAPDKSGLPSDRFSAERTGGSVSTLTIQRTQQEDSAVYLCASSLAPGGWEQYFGPGTRLTVT.

This clonotype was detected many times. The V gene is TRBV28, the J gene TRBJ1-5, with a tentative D call TRBD1 (5 bases). The CDR3 spans 20 residues. Trimming pared 4 bases from V and 0 bases from J, leaving 25 bases between. Germline loops: CDR1 MDHEN, CDR2 SYDVKM. CDR3 loop: CASSSRRKGLGIYSNQPQHF. The CDR3 DNA reads TGTGCCAGCAGTTCCCGCCGCAAGGGGCTCGGGATTTATAGCAATCAGCCCCAGCATTTT.

This clonotype was seen repeatedly, ten times or more. V gene TRBV4-1 combines with J gene TRBJ2-7; 14 bases map to TRBD2. In germline, CDR1 is MGHRA, CDR2 YSYEKL. The V gene end was trimmed by 4 bases and the J gene end by 6 bases; junction bases not matched to a gene: 11. The CDR3 totals 17 residues. The CDR3 reads CASSRIRPGLAGVEQYF. CDR3 nucleotide sequence: TGCGCCAGCAGCCGCATACGCCCGGGACTAGCGGGAGTCGAGCAGTACTTC.

This clonotype came up many times. V is TRBV5-4 and J is TRBJ1-4, with D tentatively TRBD1 (6 bases). The V gene's germline CDR1 is SGHNT and CDR2 YYREEE (reference sequence). Trimming pared 5 bases from V and 7 bases from J, leaving 12 bases between. This CDR3 contains 13 residues. CDR3 sequence: CASRSGQSEKLFF. The CDR3 coding sequence is TGTGCCAGCAGGTCGGGACAAAGTGAAAAACTGTTTTTT.

V gene TRBV5-1 combines with J gene TRBJ2-2, with a tentative D call TRBD1 (5 bases). V dropped 7 bases and J dropped 4 bases, with 14 bases sitting between them. The CDR3 contains 14 residues. Germline values: CDR1 SGHRS, CDR2 YFSETQ. The CDR3 DNA follows: TGCGCCAGCCGGCGCCAGGGTGGCACCGGGGAGCTGTTTTTT. Its protein product is CASRRQGGTGELFF.

This clonotype is medium-sized (0.01 to 0.1%) within its sample. The J gene is TRBJ2-1, the V gene TRBV29-1; no reliable D call. V lost 3 bases, J lost 2 bases, and 11 bases lay in between. The CDR3 covers 14 residues. Germline CDR1 is SQVTM and CDR2 is ANQGSEA. CDR3 coding DNA: TGCAGCGTTGATCTAGTTGGGCCCTACAATGAGCAGTTCTTC. Translated: CSVDLVGPYNEQFF.

There are many counts of this clonotype. The V and J genes are TRBV5-1 and TRBJ1-1; 9 bases are shared with TRBD1. V was pared by 0 bases and J by 6 bases, with 9 bases of the junction left unmatched. CDR3 size: 16 residues. In germline, CDR1 is SGHRS, CDR2 YFSETQ. The CDR3 here is CASSLAATGGISEAFF. The CDR3 DNA follows: TGCGCCAGCAGCTTGGCCGCCACAGGGGGCATTTCTGAAGCTTTCTTT.

This clonotype has at least ten counts. V and J are TRBV20-1 and TRBJ1-3; no firm D call. The V gene's germline CDR1 is DFQATT and CDR2 SNEGSKA (reference sequence). The CDR3 spans 15 residues. V was pared by 2 bases and J by 4 bases, with 15 bases between. In DNA form, the CDR3 reads TGCAGTGCTAGATTGGGCAACCATGGAGGAAACACCATATATTTT. It encodes CSARLGNHGGNTIYF.

This clonotype came up many times. J is TRBJ2-5 and V is TRBV10-3; tentatively, D is TRBD2 (6 bases). The CDR3 covers 16 residues. V was trimmed by 3 bases and J by 3 bases, leaving 17 bases between them. Germline assignment: CDR1 ENHRY and CDR2 SYGVKD. DNA of the CDR3: TGTGCCATCAGTGAAGTAGCGGAGACCCTTAAAGAGACCCAGTACTTC. Encoded protein: CAISEVAETLKETQYF.

This clonotype was recorded at least ten times. The chain employs TRBV6-2 or TRBV6-3 and TRBJ2-4; TRBD1 matches 10 bases. V lost 3 bases and J lost 15; bases outside the gene matches: 14. The CDR3 loop spans 15 amino acids. The germline V gene has CDR1 MNHEY and CDR2 SVGEGT. In DNA form, the CDR3 reads TGTGCCAGCAGTTATTCGACAGGGGGCCTGTTTTTACCGTACTTC. Its translation is CASSYSTGGLFLPYF.

This clonotype appeared many times. J is TRBJ2-6 and V is TRBV7-2, with 7 positions matching TRBD1. Germline V gene data show CDR1 as SGHTA and CDR2 as FQGNSA. V shed 3 bases, J shed 17 bases, and the junction held 7 bases outside the gene matches. The CDR3 is 12 residues long. CDR3 coding DNA: TGTGCCAGCAGCTTGAATAAGGGGGCCTTGACTTTC. It translates to CASSLNKGALTF.

The sample holds many counts of this clonotype. The V call is TRBV20-1, the J call TRBJ2-7; a possible D gene is TRBD2 (5 bases). V lost 3 bases, J lost 0 bases, and 15 bases lay in between. Germline V gene data show CDR1 as DFQATT and CDR2 as SNEGSKA (reference sequence). CDR3 size: 15 residues. CDR3 sequence: CSASMVGGPSYEQYF. The CDR3 bases are TGCAGTGCTAGTATGGTTGGAGGCCCCTCCTACGAGCAGTACTTC.

This clonotype was seen at least ten times. The J gene is TRBJ1-1, the V gene TRBV5-1, with a weak D call TRBD1 (6 bases). The CDR3 contains 15 residues. The germline V gene encodes CDR1 SGHRS and CDR2 YFSETQ. V lost 3 bases and J lost 4, with 16 bases in between. The CDR3 bases are TGCGCCAGCAGCTACCTGACAGGAGCGTCCACTGAAGCTTTCTTT. This encodes CASSYLTGASTEAFF.

This clonotype has a count of ten or more. The chain links TRBV19 to TRBJ2-3; D unresolved. Germline lookup yields CDR1 LNHDA and CDR2 SQIVND (reference sequence). The V and J ends lost 6 bases and 3 bases respectively, with 13 bases between them. CDR3 size: 14 residues. CDR3 sequence: CASSAAKYTDTQYF. The DNA for the CDR3 is TGTGCCAGTAGCGCGGCCAAGTATACAGATACGCAGTATTTT.

The table lists this clonotype with many counts. The chain links TRBV20-1 to TRBJ2-7, with TRBD2 matching 7 bases. The germline V gene encodes CDR1 DFQATT and CDR2 SNEGSKA (reference sequence). Trimming removed 6 bases from V and 6 bases from J; junction bases left unmatched: 11. This CDR3 spans 13 amino acids. The CDR3 region has the DNA TGCAGTGCCCCCGGACTAGTGCGTCCCGAGCAGTACTTC. Residues: CSAPGLVRPEQYF.

This clonotype was seen ten or more times. This chain uses TRBV18 with TRBJ2-2, with 7 bases aligning to TRBD1. CDR1 is KGHSH, CDR2 LQKENI, per germline. Trimming cost V 7 bases and J 6 bases; bases outside gene matches: 8. This CDR3 region has 14 residues. CDR3 protein: CASFQTGLPGELFF. The CDR3 DNA sequence: TGTGCCAGCTTCCAGACAGGGCTCCCCGGGGAGCTGTTTTTT. The variable domain in full, with the rest retrieved from reference TRBV18 and TRBJ2-2, is NAGVMQNPRHLVRRRGQEARLRCSPMKGHSHVYWYRQLPEEGLKFMVYLQKENIIDESGMPKERFSAEFPKEGPSILRIQQVVRGDSAAYFCASFQTGLPGELFFGEGSRLTVL.

This clonotype was picked up many times. The chain joins TRBV9 to TRBJ1-6, with TRBD1 matching 8 bases. Germline-derived CDR1 and CDR2 are SGDLS and YYNGEE. This CDR3 spans 17 amino acids. V shed 2 bases and J 11 bases; nucleotides not matched to a gene: 15. CDR3 loop: CASSVLLSGQGSTPLHF. CDR3 DNA sequence: TGTGCCAGCAGCGTCCTGTTGTCTGGACAGGGATCAACACCCCTCCACTTT.

This clonotype was seen many times. The chain employs TRBV29-1 and TRBJ2-5; 9 bases are shared with TRBD1. The CDR3 has 13 amino acids. Germline assignment: CDR1 SQVTM and CDR2 ANQGSEA. Trimming at V came to 6 bases and at J to 5 bases, leaving 7 bases not matched to a gene. The CDR3 sequence: CSVGTGRLETQYF. CDR3 sequence (DNA): TGCAGCGTAGGGACAGGGAGGCTTGAGACCCAGTACTTC. The whole variable domain, remainder taken from reference TRBV29-1 and TRBJ2-5, is SAVISQKPSRDICQRGTSLTIQCQVDSQVTMMFWYRQQPGQSLTLIATANQGSEATYESGFVIDKFPISRPNLTFSTLTVSNMSPEDSSIYLCSVGTGRLETQYFGPGTRLLVL.

Ten or more counts support this clonotype. This chain links TRBV28 with TRBJ2-4; 13 nucleotides agree with TRBD2. The J segment lost 0 bases and the V segment lost 4 bases, leaving 24 bases of the junction unmatched. This CDR3 is built from 24 residues. Germline assignment: CDR1 MDHEN and CDR2 SYDVKM. This CDR3 is CASSSKKNSPGLAGLWGAKNIQYF. The CDR3 region has the DNA TGTGCCAGCAGTTCCAAAAAGAATTCTCCGGGACTAGCGGGATTATGGGGAGCCAAAAACATTCAGTACTTC.